These T cell receptor beta chains were read from a single sample in a study of blood T cell repertoires in COVID-19. This table comes from immunoSEQ multiplex PCR, and its TCRdb copy is limited to in-frame clones, with some not included. The sample shows 100,000 to 120,000 clones, more than 80% of them seen only once. Sequencing was performed on peripheral blood. The receptor source for this set is a woman in her 40s with acute or convalescent COVID-19. Both conserved end residues are part of each CDR3. A D gene is named only where the DNA matches it firmly. Only part of the rows carry a size: once, few, many, or a class if the clone is expanded.

TGCGCCAGCAGCTTTACCGGACAGGGTGACACTGAAGCTTTCTTT CASSFTGQGDTEAFF TRBJ1-1 TRBV5-1 . TRBD1
TGTGCCAGCAGTTACCGGCAGGCGGGGAATACTGAAGCTTTCTTT CASSYRQAGNTEAFF TRBJ1-1 TRBV6-2/TRBV6-3 . .
TGTGCCAGCAGCCCACAATCGAATGAAAAACTGTTTTTT CASSPQSNEKLFF TRBJ1-4 TRBV9 few .
TGCGCCAGCAGCCTACAGTTCTCTGGAAACACCATATATTTT CASSLQFSGNTIYF TRBJ1-3 TRBV4-1 . .
TGTGCCAGCTCACCGGCGGGACAGGCGTCCTACGAGCAGTACTTC CASSPAGQASYEQYF TRBJ2-7 TRBV18 . TRBD1
TGTGCCAGTATGACAGCTTACACTGAAGCTTTCTTT CASMTAYTEAFF TRBJ1-1 TRBV12-3/TRBV12-4 . .
TGCAGCGTTGAGACGGGTAACACCGGGGAGCTGTTTTTT CSVETGNTGELFF TRBJ2-2 TRBV29-1 once .
TGTGCCAGCAGCTTTCCTCCTACTAGCGGGGGGCGGGACAATGAGCAGTTCTTC CASSFPPTSGGRDNEQFF TRBJ2-1 TRBV7-9 . TRBD2
TGTGCCAGCAGCGTAGCGCCCCCAGGGCGGACGAACACCGGGGAGCTGTTTTTT CASSVAPPGRTNTGELFF TRBJ2-2 TRBV9 . .
TGTGCCAGCAGTGCACTCAGGACAGGGGACGGATATGGCTACACCTTC CASSALRTGDGYGYTF TRBJ1-2 TRBV2 . TRBD1
TGTGCCTGGAGTGAGGACAAGTTCTCCTACGAGCAGTACTTC CAWSEDKFSYEQYF TRBJ2-7 TRBV30 few .
TGTGCCAGCAGCTTGAAATGGACAGGGGGAAAGAACACTGAAGCTTTCTTT CASSLKWTGGKNTEAFF TRBJ1-1 TRBV5-6 . TRBD1
TGTGCCAGCAGCGCCGGGACTAGCGGCTCACATGAGCAGTTCTTC CASSAGTSGSHEQFF TRBJ2-1 TRBV27 . TRBD2
TGCAGCGCTCAACGACAGACGACTAACTATGGCTACACCTTC CSAQRQTTNYGYTF TRBJ1-2 TRBV29-1 . .
TGTGCCAGCAGTCCAAGCGGGGGGTCCTACAATGAGCAGTTCTTC CASSPSGGSYNEQFF TRBJ2-1 TRBV6-5 . TRBD2
TGTGCCAGCAGTTACTCAGGACTAGCAGGCTACGAGCAGTACTTC CASSYSGLAGYEQYF TRBJ2-7 TRBV6-5 . TRBD2
TGTGCCACAGACGACACCTCTTTCTCTGGAAACACCATATATTTT CATDDTSFSGNTIYF TRBJ1-3 TRBV19 once .
TGCGCCAGCAGCCTAGCCCCTGGACAGTTGAGGCACTATGGCTACACCTTC CASSLAPGQLRHYGYTF TRBJ1-2 TRBV5-1 . .
TGTGCCAGCAGCCCGTGGACAGGGGGTGTAACCATATATTTT CASSPWTGGVTIYF TRBJ1-3 TRBV7-2 . TRBD1
TGCGCCAGCAGCCGCGGACAGTCTATGAACACTGAAGCTTTCTTT CASSRGQSMNTEAFF TRBJ1-1 TRBV4-1 . .
TGTGCCAGCAGCTTCGGCGGGGGGAGAAGCACAGATACGCAGTATTTT CASSFGGGRSTDTQYF TRBJ2-3 TRBV7-2 . TRBD2
TGTGCCAGCAGTTACCCGACCCCAAACAGGGAGCAGTTCTTC CASSYPTPNREQFF TRBJ2-1 TRBV6-2/TRBV6-3 . .
TGTGCCAGCAGCTTGAGGATCAGGGGAGGGCTGGGCACTGAAGCTTTCTTT CASSLRIRGGLGTEAFF TRBJ1-1 TRBV5-6 . .
TGTGCCAGCAGCTTAGGGGCAGACACAGATACGCAGTATTTT CASSLGADTDTQYF TRBJ2-3 TRBV7-8 . .
TGTGCCAGCAGGTTAGGGACAGGCGAGCGGTATGGCTACACCTTC CASRLGTGERYGYTF TRBJ1-2 TRBV13 . TRBD1
TGTGCCAGCTCACCAATGACAGGGAACGGCTACACCTTC CASSPMTGNGYTF TRBJ1-2 TRBV18 . TRBD1
TGTGCCAGCAGCCCTACTGGCGGATACACCGGGGAGCTGTTTTTT CASSPTGGYTGELFF TRBJ2-2 TRBV11-2 . .
TGTGCCAGCAGCCTCGGCTATGGCTACACCTTC CASSLGYGYTF TRBJ1-2 TRBV12-3/TRBV12-4 . .
TGCGCCAGCAGCCAAGAGGTAGCGGGGGGTGGGTTGGTGGAGCAGTTCTTC CASSQEVAGGGLVEQFF TRBJ2-1 TRBV4-1 . TRBD2
TGTGCCAGCAGCTTAAGGGGACAGTCAAACTTC CASSLRGQSNF TRBJ1-2 TRBV7-9 . TRBD1
TGTGCCAGCAGCGCAACCGGGACAGCCTATGGCTACACCTTC CASSATGTAYGYTF TRBJ1-2 TRBV7-8 . TRBD1
TGTGCCAGCAGCTTGTTTGGCGGGGGAACCTACGAGCAGTACTTC CASSLFGGGTYEQYF TRBJ2-7 TRBV5-4 . TRBD2
TGTGCCAGCAGTGCCTGGGACATTTCCTCTGGGGCCAACGTCCTGACTTTC CASSAWDISSGANVLTF TRBJ2-6 TRBV27 . .
TGTGCCTGGAGTGGCGGGACTAGCGGGGGGCGATTATACAATGAGCAGTTCTTC CAWSGGTSGGRLYNEQFF TRBJ2-1 TRBV30 . TRBD2
TGTGCCAGCAGCCCAAACTATGGCTACACCTTC CASSPNYGYTF TRBJ1-2 TRBV6-5 . .
TGTGCCACCCGATGGGGGGAGGTCCAACACGAGCAGTACTTC CATRWGEVQHEQYF TRBJ2-7 TRBV6-5 . .
TGCGCCACCGGGACTAGCGGGGGAGGTAATACGCAGTATTTT CATGTSGGGNTQYF TRBJ2-3 TRBV10-2 . TRBD2
TGTGCCAGTAGTTCCCCTCCCGGGACAGGGTCGGATTCACCCCTCCACTTT CASSSPPGTGSDSPLHF TRBJ1-6 TRBV19 . TRBD1
TGTGCCAGTACCCCTCCGGGGAGGGGCACAGATACGCAGTATTTT CASTPPGRGTDTQYF TRBJ2-3 TRBV19 few TRBD2
TGTGCCAGCAGCTTAAGGGGGTATGGCTACACCTTC CASSLRGYGYTF TRBJ1-2 TRBV11-2 . .
TGTGCCTGGGGGACAGGGAAGAATCAGCCCCAGCATTTT CAWGTGKNQPQHF TRBJ1-5 TRBV30 . TRBD1